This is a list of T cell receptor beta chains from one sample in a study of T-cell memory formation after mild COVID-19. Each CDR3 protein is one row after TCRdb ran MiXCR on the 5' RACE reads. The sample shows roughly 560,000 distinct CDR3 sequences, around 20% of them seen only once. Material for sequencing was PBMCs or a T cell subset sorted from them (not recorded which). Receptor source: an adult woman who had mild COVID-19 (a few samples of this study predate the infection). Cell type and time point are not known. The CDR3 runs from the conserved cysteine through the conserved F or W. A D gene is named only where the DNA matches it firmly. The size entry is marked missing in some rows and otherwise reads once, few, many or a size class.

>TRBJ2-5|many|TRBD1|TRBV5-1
TGCGCCAGCAGCTACAGGGGGACCCGCCAAGAGACCCAGTACTTC
CASSYRGTRQETQYF
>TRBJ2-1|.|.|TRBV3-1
TGTGCCAGCAGCCAAGCAAGCTTAGAGCAGTTCTTC
CASSQASLEQFF
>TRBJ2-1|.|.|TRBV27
TGTGCCAGCACCATTGACAAGGGGGCCTACAATGAGCAGTTCTTC
CASTIDKGAYNEQFF
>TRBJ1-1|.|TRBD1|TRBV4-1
TGCGCCAGCAGCCAACATGGACAGGGGAACACTGAAGCTTTCTTT
CASSQHGQGNTEAFF
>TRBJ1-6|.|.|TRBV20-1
TGCAGTGCTAGAGTGGTTGGGGGCGCGTATAATTCACCCCTCCACTTT
CSARVVGGAYNSPLHF
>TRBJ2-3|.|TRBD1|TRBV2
TGTGCCAGCACCCGACAGGGTGGAGATACGCAGTATTTT
CASTRQGGDTQYF
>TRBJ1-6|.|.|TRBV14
TGTGCCAGCAGCCGCGGACGGGTTAATTCACCCCTCCACTTT
CASSRGRVNSPLHF
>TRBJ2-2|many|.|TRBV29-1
TGCAGCGGCCGGGACGGTCACACCGGGGAGCTGTTTTTT
CSGRDGHTGELFF
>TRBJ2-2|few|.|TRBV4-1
TGCGCCAGCAGCCAAGAATACGGGAGCACCGGGGAGCTGTTTTTT
CASSQEYGSTGELFF
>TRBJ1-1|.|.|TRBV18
TGTGCCAGCTCCGGACAGTCTATGAACACTGAAGCTTTCTTT
CASSGQSMNTEAFF
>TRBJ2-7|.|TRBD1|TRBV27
TGTGCCAGCAGTTTAACAGGGGGAATCGAGCAGTACTTC
CASSLTGGIEQYF
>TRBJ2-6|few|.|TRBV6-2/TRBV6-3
TGTGCCAGCAGTGAACAGGGACTTGGGGCCAACGTCCTGACTTTC
CASSEQGLGANVLTF
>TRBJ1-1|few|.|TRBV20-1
TGCAGTGCTAGAGATAGGGGCCCTGACACTGAAGCTTTCTTT
CSARDRGPDTEAFF
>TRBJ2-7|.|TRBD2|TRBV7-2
TGTGCCAGCAGCTTAAGCCTGGGGACTAGCGGAGACTACGAGCAGTACTTC
CASSLSLGTSGDYEQYF
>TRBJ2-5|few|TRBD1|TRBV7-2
TGTGCCAGCTCCGAGGGGGTAATAGTTGTGGGGACAGGGGGCAGCTTCCAAGAGACCCAGTACTTC
CASSEGVIVVGTGGSFQETQYF
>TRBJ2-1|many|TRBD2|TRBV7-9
TGTGCCAGCACACGGGGGGGTGAGCAGTTCTTC
CASTRGGEQFF
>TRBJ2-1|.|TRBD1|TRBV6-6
TGTGCCAGCAGTTACCCACGCGACAGGGGGAGAAGCTCCTACAATGAGCAGTTCTTC
CASSYPRDRGRSSYNEQFF
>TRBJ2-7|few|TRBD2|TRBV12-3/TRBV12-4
TGTGCCAGCAGCTCTAGCGGGAGGCATTACGAGCAGTACTTC
CASSSSGRHYEQYF
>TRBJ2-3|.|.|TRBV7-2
TGTGCCAGCAGACGAGAGGGGCCAGATACGCAGTATTTT
CASRREGPDTQYF
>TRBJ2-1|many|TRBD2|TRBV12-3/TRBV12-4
TGTGCCAGCACCCCCGGAGGAGCGGGAGGTGAGGTTGAGCAGTTCTTC
CASTPGGAGGEVEQFF
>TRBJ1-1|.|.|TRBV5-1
TGCGCCAGCAGGCTTCGGGGGATAATGAACACTGAAGCTTTCTTT
CASRLRGIMNTEAFF
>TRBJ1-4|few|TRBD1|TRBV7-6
TGTGCCAGCAGCCCATTTGGCAGGGGGAATGAAAAACTGTTTTTT
CASSPFGRGNEKLFF
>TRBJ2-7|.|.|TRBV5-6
TGTGCCAGCAGCTTAACCGGGCCGAGCTCCTACGAGCAGTACTTC
CASSLTGPSSYEQYF
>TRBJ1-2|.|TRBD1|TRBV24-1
TGTGCCACCATAGAAACAGGGGAAGCTAACTATGGCTACACCTTC
CATIETGEANYGYTF
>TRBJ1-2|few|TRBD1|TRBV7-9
TGTGCCAGCAGCTTCCCAGGGGGCGCGCATGGCTACACCTTC
CASSFPGGAHGYTF
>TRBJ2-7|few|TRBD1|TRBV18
TGTGCCAGCTCACCACCCTCCGGGACAGGGGGACCCTACGAGCAGTACTTC
CASSPPSGTGGPYEQYF
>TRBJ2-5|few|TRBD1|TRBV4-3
TGCGCCAGCAGCCAAGAAGGACAGGGAGAAGAGACCCAGTACTTC
CASSQEGQGEETQYF